Shown below are 12 T cell receptor beta chains from a single sample sequenced in a study of CD8 T cells in Susac syndrome. It was with random hexamers that 0.5 to 1 ug RNA was reverse transcribed. MiXCR, run by TCRdb on the immunoSEQ multiplex PCR reads, gives a single entry per CDR3 protein. Of some 200,000 distinct CDR3 sequences listed, about 95% are singletons. The sample was CD4+ T cells from PBMCs. These receptors came from a human donor with multiple sclerosis.

The rearrangement joins TRBV2 to TRBJ1-1; D is unclear. The V end lost 4 bases, the J end lost 5 bases, and 2 bases lay between the germline ends. The CDR3 totals 10 residues. From germline, CDR1 is SNHLY and CDR2 FYNNEI. The CDR3, as DNA: TGTGCCAGCAGTGTGACTGAAGCTTTCTTT. Amino acid sequence: CASSVTEAFF.

V gene TRBV7-2 combines with J gene TRBJ2-1, with D unclear. The germline V and J ends were trimmed by 0 bases and 8 bases, with 5 bases remaining between them. The CDR3 covers 12 residues. Per germline, CDR1 SGHTA and CDR2 FQGNSA. The CDR3 here is CASSLAIHEQFF. The CDR3 nucleotides read TGTGCCAGCAGCTTAGCGATACATGAGCAGTTCTTC.

The rearrangement uses TRBV30 and TRBJ2-7; TRBD1 is a possible D gene (5 bases). V lost 4 bases and J 5 bases, leaving 18 bases between the germline ends. The V gene's germline CDR1 is GTSNPN and CDR2 SVGIG (reference sequence). The CDR3 has 14 amino acids. The CDR3 DNA sequence: TGTGCCTGGAAATGGGGCAGGACAAGCGACGAGCAGTACTTC. It encodes CAWKWGRTSDEQYF.

The V and J genes are TRBV29-1 and TRBJ2-2; possibly TRBD2 for D (5 bases). The V end lost 7 bases, the J end lost 2 bases, and 11 bases lay between the germline ends. In germline, CDR1 is SQVTM, CDR2 ANQGSEA. The CDR3 has 13 residues. CDR3: CSAASSNTGELFF. The CDR3, as DNA: TGCAGCGCCGCTAGCTCCAACACCGGGGAGCTGTTTTTT.

This chain joins TRBV29-1 and TRBJ2-5; 7 bases line up with TRBD2. The CDR3 extends over 13 amino acids. V gave up 6 bases and J gave up 7 bases; unmatched junction bases: 11. Germline values: CDR1 SQVTM, CDR2 ANQGSEA. The CDR3 DNA reads as TGCAGCGTCGAAAGGACTAGTGGTGGGACCCAGTACTTC. Its protein is CSVERTSGGTQYF.

The rearrangement uses TRBV6-5 and TRBJ1-1; TRBD1 might be the D (6 bases). CDR1 is MNHEY and CDR2 is SVGAGI in the germline V gene. V dropped 9 bases and J dropped 1 base, with 12 bases sitting between them. The CDR3 consists of 13 residues. CDR3 DNA sequence: TGTGCCAGGCTCTTGGGGGCGAACACTGAAGCTTTCTTT. The encoded protein is CARLLGANTEAFF.

The chain couples TRBV30 to TRBJ2-3, with 7 bases lining up with TRBD2. V lost 0 bases and J lost 6; bases outside the gene matches: 9. Per the germline V gene, CDR1 is GTSNPN and CDR2 is SVGIG (reference sequence). The CDR3 runs to 15 residues. The CDR3 loop reads CAWSVGAGVWDTQYF. CDR3 coding DNA: TGTGCCTGGAGTGTAGGGGCGGGAGTCTGGGATACGCAGTATTTT. Together with reference TRBV30 and TRBJ2-3, the CDR3 gives the full variable domain: SQTIHQWPATLVQPVGSPLSLECTVEGTSNPNLYWYRQAAGRGLQLLFYSVGIGQISSEVPQNLSASRPQDRQFILSSKKLLLSDSGFYLCAWSVGAGVWDTQYFGPGTRLTVL.

This chain joins TRBV20-1 and TRBJ2-7; weak D call: TRBD2 (6 bases). With 5 bases removed from V and 2 bases from J, the gap between germline ends came to 13 bases. Germline CDR1 is DFQATT and CDR2 is SNEGSKA (reference sequence). The CDR3 is 13 amino acids. CDR3 nucleotides: TGCAGTGCTGTTAGCGGTTCCCCCTACGAGCAGTACTTC. This encodes CSAVSGSPYEQYF.

The genes are TRBV27 and TRBJ2-1; 10 nucleotides line up with TRBD2. In germline, CDR1 is MNHEY, CDR2 SMNVEV (reference sequence). The CDR3 spans 13 residues. The trim removed 6 bases at V and 10 bases at J, leaving 6 bases unmatched. Here the CDR3 DNA reads TGTGCCAGCAGCGGAGTAGCGGGAGGCGAGCAGTTCTTC. Translation: CASSGVAGGEQFF.

The chain recombines TRBV9 with TRBJ2-3; D is ambiguous. This CDR3 region has 17 residues. CDR1 SGDLS and CDR2 YYNGEE come from the germline V gene. The germline V and J ends were trimmed by 2 bases and 0 bases, with 16 bases remaining between them. The CDR3 is CASSVGRSTPSTDTQYF. The CDR3 DNA sequence: TGTGCCAGCAGCGTCGGTAGGAGCACCCCTAGCACAGATACGCAGTATTTT.

This chain links TRBV29-1 with TRBJ2-6; perhaps TRBD2 as D (6 bases). This CDR3 has 13 amino acids. Germline V gene data show CDR1 as SQVTM and CDR2 as ANQGSEA. Trimming removed 6 bases from V and 4 bases from J, with 10 bases in between. CDR3 in amino acids: CSVRTTGANVLTF. The CDR3, as DNA: TGCAGCGTGAGGACTACCGGGGCCAACGTCCTGACTTTC. The full variable domain, with the rest looked up from reference TRBV29-1 and TRBJ2-6, is SAVISQKPSRDICQRGTSLTIQCQVDSQVTMMFWYRQQPGQSLTLIATANQGSEATYESGFVIDKFPISRPNLTFSTLTVSNMSPEDSSIYLCSVRTTGANVLTFGAGSRLTVL.

V usage is TRBV3-1 and J usage is TRBJ2-2; 7 bases line up with TRBD1. Trimming removed 4 bases from V and 3 bases from J; junction bases left unmatched: 8. The CDR3 extends over 16 amino acids. The germline V gene encodes CDR1 LGHDT and CDR2 YNNKEL (reference sequence). CDR3 nucleotides: TGTGCCAGCAGCCGACAGGGAAGGAGCCACACCGGGGAGCTGTTTTTT. This translates into CASSRQGRSHTGELFF.